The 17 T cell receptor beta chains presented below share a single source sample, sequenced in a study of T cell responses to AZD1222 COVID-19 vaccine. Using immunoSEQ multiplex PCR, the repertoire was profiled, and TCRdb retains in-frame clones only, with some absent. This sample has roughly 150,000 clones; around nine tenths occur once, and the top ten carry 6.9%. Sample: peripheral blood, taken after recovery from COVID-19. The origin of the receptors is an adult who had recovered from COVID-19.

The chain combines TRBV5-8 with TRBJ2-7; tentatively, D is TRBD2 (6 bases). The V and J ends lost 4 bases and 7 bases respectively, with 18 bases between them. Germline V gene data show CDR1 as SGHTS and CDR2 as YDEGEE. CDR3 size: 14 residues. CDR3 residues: CASSPRDLPGEQYF. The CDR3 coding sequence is TGTGCCAGCAGCCCCCGGGACTTGCCGGGAGAGCAGTACTTC.

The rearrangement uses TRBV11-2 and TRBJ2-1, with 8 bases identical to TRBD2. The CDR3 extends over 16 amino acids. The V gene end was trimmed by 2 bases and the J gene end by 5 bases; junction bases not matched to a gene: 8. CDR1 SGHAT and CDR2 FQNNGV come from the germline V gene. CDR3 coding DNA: TGTGCCAGCAGCTTAAGGCTAGCGGGCGCTAACAATGAGCAGTTCTTC. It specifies CASSLRLAGANNEQFF.

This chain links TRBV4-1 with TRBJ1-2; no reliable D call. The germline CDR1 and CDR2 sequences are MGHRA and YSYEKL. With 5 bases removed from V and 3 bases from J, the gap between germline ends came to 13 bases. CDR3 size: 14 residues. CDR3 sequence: CASSSLGVDYGYTF. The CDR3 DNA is TGCGCCAGCAGCTCCCTTGGGGTTGACTATGGCTACACCTTC.

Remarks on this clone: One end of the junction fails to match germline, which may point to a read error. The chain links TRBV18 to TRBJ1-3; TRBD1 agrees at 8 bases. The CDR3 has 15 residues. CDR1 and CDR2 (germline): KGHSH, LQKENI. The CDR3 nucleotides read TGTGCCAGCTCACCAACGACAGGGGCTGGGAACACCATATATTTT. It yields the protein CASSPTTGAGNTIYF.

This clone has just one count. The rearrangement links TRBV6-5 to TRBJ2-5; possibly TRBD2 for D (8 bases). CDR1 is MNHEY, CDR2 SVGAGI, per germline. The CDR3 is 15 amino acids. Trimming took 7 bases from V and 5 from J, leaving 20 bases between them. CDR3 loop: CASTPGLAQGETQYF. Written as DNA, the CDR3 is TGTGCCAGCACCCCCGGACTAGCACAGGGGGAGACCCAGTACTTC.

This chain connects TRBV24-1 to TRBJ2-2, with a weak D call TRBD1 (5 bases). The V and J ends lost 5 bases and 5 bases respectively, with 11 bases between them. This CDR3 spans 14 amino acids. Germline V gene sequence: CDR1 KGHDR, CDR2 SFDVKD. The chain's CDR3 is CATSGRENTGELFF. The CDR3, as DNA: TGTGCCACCAGTGGCAGGGAAAATACCGGGGAGCTGTTTTTT.

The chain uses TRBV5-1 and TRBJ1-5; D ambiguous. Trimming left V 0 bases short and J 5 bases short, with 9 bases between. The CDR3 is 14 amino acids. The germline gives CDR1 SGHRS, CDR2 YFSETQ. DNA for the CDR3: TGCGCCAGCAGCTTGGATGGGGTGTATCAGCCCCAGCATTTT. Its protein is CASSLDGVYQPQHF.

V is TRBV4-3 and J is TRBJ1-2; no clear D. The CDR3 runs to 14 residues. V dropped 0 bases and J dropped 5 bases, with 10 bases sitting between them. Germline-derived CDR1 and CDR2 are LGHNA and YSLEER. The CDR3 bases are TGCGCCAGCAGCCAAGATCTGCAGCCTTATGGCTACACCTTC. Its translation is CASSQDLQPYGYTF.

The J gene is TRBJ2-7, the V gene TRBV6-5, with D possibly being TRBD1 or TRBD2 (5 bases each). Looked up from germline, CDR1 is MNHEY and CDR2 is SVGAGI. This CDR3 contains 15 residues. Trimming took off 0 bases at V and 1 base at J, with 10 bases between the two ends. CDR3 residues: CASSYSGTGSYEQYF. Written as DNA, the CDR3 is TGTGCCAGCAGTTACTCCGGGACGGGTTCCTACGAGCAGTACTTC.

The CDR3 reads CASRPAAYSPLHF. The DNA of the CDR3 is TGTGCCAGCCGACCAGCGGCGTATTCACCCCTCCACTTT. The chain couples TRBV6-6 to TRBJ1-6; D gene unclear. This CDR3 has 13 amino acids. Germline V gene sequence: CDR1 MNHNY, CDR2 SVGAGI (reference sequence). Trimming stripped 8 bases from V and 8 bases from J, with 13 bases between.

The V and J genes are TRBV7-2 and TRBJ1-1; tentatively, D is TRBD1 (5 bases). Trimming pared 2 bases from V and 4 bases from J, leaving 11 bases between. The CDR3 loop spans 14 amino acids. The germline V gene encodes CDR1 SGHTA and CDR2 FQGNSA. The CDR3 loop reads CASSLNGGLTEAFF. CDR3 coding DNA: TGTGCCAGCAGCTTAAACGGGGGACTCACTGAAGCTTTCTTT.

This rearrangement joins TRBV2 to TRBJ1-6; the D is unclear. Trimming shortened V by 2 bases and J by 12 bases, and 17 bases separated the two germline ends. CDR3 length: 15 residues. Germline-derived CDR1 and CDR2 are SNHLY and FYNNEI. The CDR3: CASSESQRRIKPLHF. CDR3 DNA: TGTGCCAGCAGTGAATCCCAACGGAGGATTAAACCCCTCCACTTT. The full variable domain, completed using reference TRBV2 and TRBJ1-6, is EPEVTQTPSHQVTQMGQEVILRCVPISNHLYFYWYRQILGQKVEFLVSFYNNEISEKSEIFDDQFSVERPDGSNFTLKIRSTKLEDSAMYFCASSESQRRIKPLHFGNGTRLTVT.

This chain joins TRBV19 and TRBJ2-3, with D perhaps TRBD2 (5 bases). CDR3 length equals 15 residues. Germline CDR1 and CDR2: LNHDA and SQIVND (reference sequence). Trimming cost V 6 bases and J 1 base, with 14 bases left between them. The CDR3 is CASSKDGDRTDTQYF. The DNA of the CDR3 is TGTGCCAGTAGCAAGGACGGGGATCGCACAGATACGCAGTATTTT.

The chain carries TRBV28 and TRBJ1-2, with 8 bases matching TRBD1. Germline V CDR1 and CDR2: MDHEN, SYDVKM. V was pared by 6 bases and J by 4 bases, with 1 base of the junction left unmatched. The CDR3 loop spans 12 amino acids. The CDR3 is CASRGTGYGYTF. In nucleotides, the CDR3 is TGTGCCAGCAGGGGGACAGGCTATGGCTACACCTTC.

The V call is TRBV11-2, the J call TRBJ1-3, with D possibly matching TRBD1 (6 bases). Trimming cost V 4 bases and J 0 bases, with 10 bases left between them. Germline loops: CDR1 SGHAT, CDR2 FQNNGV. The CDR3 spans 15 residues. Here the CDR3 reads CASSSDSSSGNTIYF. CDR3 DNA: TGTGCCAGCAGCTCGGACAGCTCCTCTGGAAACACCATATATTTT.

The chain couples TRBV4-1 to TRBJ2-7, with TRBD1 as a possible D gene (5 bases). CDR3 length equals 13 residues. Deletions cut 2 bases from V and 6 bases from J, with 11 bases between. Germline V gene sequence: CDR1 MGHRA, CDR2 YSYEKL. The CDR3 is CASSQQGSREQYF. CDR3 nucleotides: TGCGCCAGCAGCCAACAGGGCAGTCGCGAGCAGTACTTC.

The CDR3 protein is CASGAQGGGNQPQHF. Here the CDR3 DNA reads TGTGCCAGCGGAGCACAGGGAGGAGGCAATCAGCCCCAGCATTTT. The V and J genes are TRBV6-1 and TRBJ1-5; D possibly corresponds to TRBD1 (6 bases). The CDR3 extends over 15 amino acids. V lost 8 bases and J lost 2, with 16 bases in between. Germline CDR1 and CDR2: MNHNS and SASEGT.